The source of this T cell receptor (beta chain) is a study of blood T cell repertoires in COVID-19. Study overall: Samples came from the United States, Italy and Spain, spanning acute and convalescent COVID-19.

The table came from immunoSEQ multiplex PCR; TCRdb's copy has only in-frame clones and leaves some out. Counted here are over 200,000 clones, approximately 86% occurring once; the ten biggest clones make up around 0.78%. This CDR3 has 16 amino acids. Trimming shortened V by 6 bases and J by 4 bases, and 18 bases separated the two germline ends. The germline gives CDR1 LNHDA, CDR2 SQIVND (reference sequence). V and J are TRBV19 and TRBJ2-2; tentative D call: TRBD1 (6 bases). The receptor was derived from a woman between 25 and 40 years old with acute or convalescent COVID-19. What was sequenced was peripheral blood. The CDR3 DNA follows: TGTGCCAGTAGGACGCAGGGGACGGCTAGCACCGGGGAGCTGTTTTTT. Its protein is CASRTQGTASTGELFF.